This T cell receptor beta chain is drawn from a study of cytomegalovirus exposure and HLA in healthy donors. The PCR used 60 Vbeta and 13 Jbeta primers. Produced via immunoSEQ multiplex PCR; TCRdb's table is partial and in-frame only. This repertoire shows about 34,000 clones, around nine tenths found once; its top ten account for approximately 2.6%. Worth noting for this clone: The antigen remains undetermined.

Per the germline V gene, CDR1 is SEHNR and CDR2 is FQNEAQ (reference sequence). The CDR3 runs 15 residues. Trimming removed 5 bases from V and 5 bases from J, with 17 bases in between. General study findings and limits: Earlier analysis looked at TCR beta V segments, and most were productive about 87% or about 30% of the time. In all likelihood, a cluster of highly shared sequence variants was a sequencing artifact. Later on, a genetic analysis was performed. It linked a missense variant in DCLRE1C with V- and J-gene trimming of TCR beta.

The specimen sequenced was PBMCs. This receptor was taken from a boy aged 5-17 years in good health and CMV-seronegative. V is TRBV7-9 and J is TRBJ2-3, with a tentative D call TRBD2 (6 bases). In nucleotides, the CDR3 is TGTGCCAGCAGCACCAAGACCCCCGGGGGAGATACGCAGTATTTT. Translation: CASSTKTPGGDTQYF.